This TCR beta chain derives from a study of human T cells and chemical hapten exposure. A single record per CDR3 protein comes from TCRdb applying MiXCR to the RACE reads. The table has approximately 400,000 distinct CDR3 sequences, 4.8% seen once. Time point in this sample: patch test 1, 2 weeks after DPC sensitization. Specified treatment: therapeutic diphenylcyclopropenone sensitization with weekly scalp DPC. Per germline, CDR1 LNHDA and CDR2 SQIVND (reference sequence). V lost 6 bases and J 5 bases, leaving 29 bases between the germline ends. This CDR3 comprises 19 residues. Specimen: whole blood, collected in connection with sensitization to the hapten diphenylcyclopropenone (DPC). This chain links TRBV19 with TRBJ2-1; tentatively, D is TRBD2 (9 bases). The receptor comes from a woman aged 45-60 years with alopecia areata. Some clones in this sample may be carry-over from other donors' samples. In DNA form, the CDR3 reads TGTGCCAGTAGGGGTTCTGACAGGGGTCTCCTAGCGGGGCACAATGAGCAGTTCTTC. The encoded protein is CASRGSDRGLLAGHNEQFF.